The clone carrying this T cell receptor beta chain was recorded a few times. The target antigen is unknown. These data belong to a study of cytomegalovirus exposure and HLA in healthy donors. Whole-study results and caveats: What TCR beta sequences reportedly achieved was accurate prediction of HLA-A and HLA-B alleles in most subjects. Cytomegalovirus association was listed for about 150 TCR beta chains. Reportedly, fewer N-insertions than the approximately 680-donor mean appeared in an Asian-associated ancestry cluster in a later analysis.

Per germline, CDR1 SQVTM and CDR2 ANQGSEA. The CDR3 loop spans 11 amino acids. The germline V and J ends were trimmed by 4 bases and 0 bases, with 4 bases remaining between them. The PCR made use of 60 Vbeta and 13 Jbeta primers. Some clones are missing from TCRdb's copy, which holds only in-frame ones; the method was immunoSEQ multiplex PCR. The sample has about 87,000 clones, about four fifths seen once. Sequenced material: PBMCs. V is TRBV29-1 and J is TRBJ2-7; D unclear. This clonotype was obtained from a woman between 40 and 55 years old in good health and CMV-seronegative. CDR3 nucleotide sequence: TGCAGCGTTGGAGTCTCCTACGAGCAGTACTTC. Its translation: CSVGVSYEQYF.